The sequence of this T cell receptor (beta chain) was determined in a study of blood T cell repertoires in COVID-19 (TCRdb year 2020). About the study as a whole: Samples covering the acute and convalescent phases of COVID-19 were provided by collaborators in the United States, Italy and Spain. The material from the prospective study consisted of cDNA or gDNA derived from T cells, B-cell-depleted T cells, or PBMCs. Subjects who had been exposed to COVID-19, were actively infected with it, or had recovered from it provided the deeply sampled blood TCRbeta repertoires that made up the dataset. The repertoires were released in a freely available public database intended as a resource for research on the immune response to SARS-CoV-2. The samples were drawn from the first 160 participants of the ongoing ImmuneRACE study and from under 1,500 subjects provided by 6 global collaborators. Nearly every sample came with metadata listing a de-identified subject ID, COVID-19 status, age in years and sex. Where available, HLA class I and class II types were obtained from metadata supplied by the sample provider rather than from assay-based typing. Beyond this particular receptor, the publication reports: The amount of clinical and demographic metadata varied by source and participant and was provided uncurated.

For this clone: The antigen it recognizes is unknown. Per-base quality was not reported, and no clone a single base away is much larger than it.

TCRbeta CDR3 regions were amplified from genomic DNA using the immunoSEQ Assay, a bias-controlled multiplex PCR. The original pipeline was this. The number of nucleated cells in each sample was estimated by amplification of reference gene primers within the assay. To quantify the absolute abundance of each unique TCRbeta CDR3 rearrangement, sequence reads were collapsed and filtered. Productive Simpson clonality was computed per sample as the square root of Simpson's diversity index over productive rearrangements. Here the immuneACCESS table is served through TCRdb, limited to in-frame sequences with V and J called. Missing clones are a known gap in these copies; in checked studies unresolved V genes cover under half, and the rest lacks a known reason. V, J and clone size were drawn from that table, and D and trimming were deduced from the DNA. The sample contains 350,000 to 450,000 clones, about 89% of them found a single time. Roughly 0.86% of the sample belongs to the ten largest clones.

Participants in the prospective study were enrolled through a virtual design, were aged about 18 to 100 years, and lived in about 25 United States geographic areas. In the prospective study, participants were assigned to cohorts based on the clinical history participants reported in a screening survey and a study questionnaire. A participant counted as exposed if, within 2 weeks of entering the study, that participant had been in contact with someone who had a PCR-confirmed or clinician-diagnosed COVID-19 case. Each participant in the prospective study had whole blood, serum and a nasopharyngeal or oropharyngeal swab collected by mobile phlebotomists. Additional blood draws and questionnaires over an approximately two-month period could optionally be provided by prospective study participants. Before DNA extraction, prospective study blood samples were shipped either frozen or at room temperature.

The sample consisted of PBMCs or T cells enriched from blood (not recorded which). The receptor was derived from a woman aged 35 to 49 who had been exposed to COVID-19.

The nucleotides read TGTGCCAGCAGTTTATCGAAGGGGTTCGGGGAGCTGTTTTTT. It is translated as CASSLSKGFGELFF. The chain joins TRBV27 to TRBJ2-2; the D gene is perhaps TRBD1, from 5 matching bases. CDR1 and CDR2 are drawn from the germline V gene (reference sequence): MNHEY, SMNVEV. V was cut back by 0 bases and J by 7 bases, leaving a gap of 9 bases between them. Including the terminal cysteine and phenylalanine, the CDR3 comprises 14 residues. This entry keeps only the CDR3 DNA: 42 bases, framed from base 1.